Listed below are T cell receptor beta chains from one sample, sequenced in a study of blood T cells in healthy people across ages. From the 5' RACE reads, TCRdb called clonotypes with MiXCR, one entry per CDR3 protein. The sample includes about 1,400,000 distinct CDR3 sequences, 40% to 50% of them seen just once. Material for sequencing was blood. The receptors originated from a woman younger than 30 in good health. CDR3s include the opening cysteine and the closing phenylalanine or tryptophan. D genes are given only for firm matches. The size of a clone is reported for some rows only, either as once, few or many, or as a class for expanded clones.

length | size | D | J | V | CDR3 | DNA
15 | . | . | TRBJ2-1 | TRBV19 | CASSPFVITYNEQFF | TGTGCCAGTAGTCCCTTTGTGATTACCTACAATGAGCAGTTCTTC
14 | few | . | TRBJ2-3 | TRBV27 | CASSLSVSADTQYF | TGTGCCAGCAGTTTATCAGTTTCGGCAGATACGCAGTATTTT
15 | . | TRBD1 | TRBJ2-1 | TRBV6-5 | CASRPLGQGNAEQFF | TGTGCCAGCAGACCCCTGGGACAGGGTAACGCTGAGCAGTTCTTC
14 | few | TRBD1 | TRBJ2-7 | TRBV7-9 | CASSPPTGNYEQYF | TGTGCCAGCAGCCCCCCGACAGGGAACTACGAGCAGTACTTC
13 | few | . | TRBJ2-3 | TRBV6-5 | CASSYSIGDTQYF | TGTGCCAGCAGTTACTCCATAGGAGATACGCAGTATTTT
15 | . | . | TRBJ1-1 | TRBV14 | CASPSTWRPGTEAFF | TGTGCCAGCCCCTCTACTTGGAGACCAGGCACTGAAGCTTTCTTT
14 | . | TRBD2 | TRBJ2-5 | TRBV20-1 | CSARETSGKETQYF | TGCAGTGCTAGAGAGACTAGCGGCAAAGAGACCCAGTACTTC
14 | few | TRBD1 | TRBJ2-2 | TRBV12-3/TRBV12-4 | CASSRQGDTGELFF | TGTGCCAGCAGTCGACAGGGGGACACCGGGGAGCTGTTTTTT
16 | few | . | TRBJ1-1 | TRBV3-1 | CASSQELGTVNTEAFF | TGTGCCAGCAGCCAAGAACTCGGGACCGTGAACACTGAAGCTTTCTTT
15 | . | TRBD1 | TRBJ2-1 | TRBV28 | CASLTQGAGSNEQFF | TGTGCCAGCCTCACGCAGGGGGCGGGCTCCAATGAGCAGTTCTTC
14 | few | . | TRBJ2-1 | TRBV4-1 | CASSQVNFYNEQFF | TGCGCCAGCAGCCAAGTAAACTTCTACAATGAGCAGTTCTTC
14 | . | . | TRBJ2-1 | TRBV5-1 | CASSVALEGGEQFF | TGCGCCAGCAGCGTGGCCTTGGAGGGGGGCGAGCAGTTCTTC
14 | few | TRBD2 | TRBJ2-1 | TRBV27 | CASTLGRGHNEQFF | TGTGCCAGCACTTTGGGGAGGGGCCACAATGAGCAGTTCTTC
16 | . | TRBD2 | TRBJ2-3 | TRBV5-1 | CASSSRVAGESDTQYF | TGCGCCAGCAGCTCCCGAGTAGCGGGGGAATCAGATACGCAGTATTTT
13 | . | TRBD1 | TRBJ2-5 | TRBV5-1 | CASSYDRDNEQYF | TGCGCCAGCAGCTACGACAGGGACAATGAGCAGTACTTC
15 | . | . | TRBJ2-1 | TRBV27 | CASGTLGSPYNEQFF | TGTGCCAGCGGAACCTTGGGAAGCCCCTACAATGAGCAGTTCTTC
13 | . | TRBD1 | TRBJ2-1 | TRBV7-9 | CASSRLDRGEQFF | TGTGCCAGCAGCAGACTAGACAGGGGGGAGCAGTTCTTC
13 | few | . | TRBJ2-1 | TRBV6-5 | CASNPEYSGEQFF | TGTGCCAGCAATCCGGAGTACAGCGGTGAGCAGTTCTTC
13 | few | . | TRBJ2-5 | TRBV28 | CATLVAEQETQYF | TGTGCCACCCTAGTAGCCGAGCAAGAGACCCAGTACTTC
13 | once | . | TRBJ1-2 | TRBV20-1 | CSAAKTTDYGYTF | TGCAGTGCTGCCAAGACGACGGACTATGGCTACACCTTC
17 | . | TRBD1 | TRBJ2-3 | TRBV10-1 | CASSKPRGQNTPDTQYF | TGCGCCAGCAGCAAACCAAGGGGACAGAATACACCAGATACGCAGTATTTT
15 | once | . | TRBJ2-7 | TRBV12-3/TRBV12-4 | CASSPSRREGDEQYF | TGTGCCAGCAGTCCGTCCCGGAGAGAGGGAGACGAGCAGTACTTC
17 | . | . | TRBJ2-5 | TRBV14 | CASSRAEFGVGVNEQYF | TGTGCCAGCAGCCGGGCGGAGTTCGGGGTGGGGGTCAATGAGCAGTACTTC
15 | . | . | TRBJ2-3 | TRBV14 | CASSPYQIRTDTQYF | TGTGCCAGCAGCCCCTACCAGATCCGGACAGATACGCAGTATTTT
14 | . | . | TRBJ2-3 | TRBV12-3/TRBV12-4 | CASSPGTWTDTQYF | TGTGCCAGCAGTCCCGGGACGTGGACAGATACGCAGTATTTT
12 | . | TRBD1 | TRBJ1-1 | TRBV6-1 | CASIRGDTEAFF | TGTGCCAGCATCAGGGGGGACACTGAAGCTTTCTTT
16 | . | TRBD2 | TRBJ2-3 | TRBV20-1 | CSARGPSGRVPDTQYF | TGCAGTGCTAGAGGCCCTAGCGGGAGGGTTCCAGATACGCAGTATTTT
10 | many | . | TRBJ1-2 | TRBV27 | CASSLQGYTF | TGTGCCAGCAGTTTGCAGGGCTACACCTTC
14 | few | . | TRBJ1-6 | TRBV11-2 | CASSPTGHGSPLHF | TGTGCCAGCAGCCCCACAGGGCACGGTTCACCCCTCCACTTT
16 | . | TRBD2 | TRBJ2-1 | TRBV20-1 | CGATYKPAGTYNEQFF | TGCGGTGCTACATACAAGCCAGCGGGGACCTACAATGAGCAGTTCTTC
16 | . | TRBD1 | TRBJ1-2 | TRBV7-6 | CASSSLGTGVVGGYTF | TGTGCCAGCAGCTCCCTTGGGACAGGGGTTGTTGGGGGCTACACCTTC
16 | . | . | TRBJ2-6 | TRBV27 | CASSSDSLSGANVLTF | TGTGCCAGCAGTTCAGACAGTCTCTCTGGGGCCAACGTCCTGACTTTC
15 | . | . | TRBJ2-3 | TRBV14 | CASSQGWTTTDTQYF | TGTGCCAGCAGCCAAGGATGGACTACCACAGATACGCAGTATTTT
14 | . | . | TRBJ1-2 | TRBV21-1 | CASSHRGGLHGYTF | TGTGCCAGCAGCCACCGTGGGGGATTACATGGCTACACCTTC
13 | once | TRBD1 | TRBJ2-5 | TRBV29-1 | CSVGQGKGNEQYF | TGCAGCGTGGGACAGGGGAAGGGAAATGAGCAGTACTTC
15 | . | TRBD1 | TRBJ1-2 | TRBV5-1 | CASSLGGQGADCYTF | TGCGCCAGCAGCCTCGGGGGACAGGGGGCCGATTGCTACACCTTC
14 | . | . | TRBJ1-5 | TRBV18 | CASSPWGLNQPQHF | TGTGCCAGCTCACCTTGGGGACTCAATCAGCCCCAGCATTTT
14 | . | . | TRBJ1-2 | TRBV27 | CASSFRSSGRGYTF | TGTGCCAGCAGTTTTAGGTCCAGCGGACGGGGCTACACCTTC
14 | . | TRBD2 | TRBJ2-5 | TRBV18 | CASAPGSGTETQYF | TGTGCCAGCGCACCGGGTAGCGGGACGGAGACCCAGTACTTC
14 | . | . | TRBJ2-1 | TRBV10-3 | CAISEQGKYKEQFF | TGTGCCATCAGTGAGCAGGGGAAATACAAGGAGCAGTTCTTC
16 | few | TRBD2 | TRBJ2-5 | TRBV2 | CASSAAGLAGQETQYF | TGTGCCAGCAGTGCCGCGGGACTAGCGGGTCAAGAGACCCAGTACTTC
11 | . | . | TRBJ1-5 | TRBV25-1 | CASSEGHAQHF | TGTGCCAGCAGTGAGGGACATGCCCAGCATTTT
12 | many | . | TRBJ2-1 | TRBV7-2 | CACSSGGNEQFF | TGTGCCTGTTCCTCTGGGGGCAATGAGCAGTTCTTC
13 | few | TRBD1 | TRBJ2-7 | TRBV20-1 | CSAIQGFLYEQYF | TGCAGTGCTATACAGGGGTTTCTCTACGAGCAGTACTTC
13 | . | . | TRBJ2-5 | TRBV6-2/TRBV6-3 | CASSYAVHNEQYF | TGTGCCAGCAGTTACGCCGTCCACAATGAGCAGTACTTC
16 | few | TRBD2 | TRBJ2-3 | TRBV28 | CASSSRAGGSTDTQYF | TGTGCCAGCAGTTCCCGAGCGGGGGGGAGCACAGATACGCAGTATTTT
13 | many | . | TRBJ2-5 | TRBV10-3 | CAISEPGAETQYF | TGTGCCATCAGTGAGCCAGGGGCGGAGACCCAGTACTTC
15 | . | . | TRBJ1-5 | TRBV6-1 | CASLLRGGFNQPQHF | TGTGCCAGCTTGTTACGAGGGGGATTCAATCAGCCCCAGCATTTT
15 | few | TRBD1 | TRBJ1-1 | TRBV5-1 | CASSFQTGTNTEAFF | TGCGCCAGCAGCTTTCAGACAGGGACGAACACTGAAGCTTTCTTT
15 | . | . | TRBJ1-2 | TRBV7-3 | CASEAGVLVNYGYTF | TGTGCCTCCGAGGCAGGCGTCCTGGTTAACTATGGCTACACCTTC
16 | . | . | TRBJ2-1 | TRBV4-1 | CASSQDFLAGYNEQFF | TGCGCCAGCAGCCAAGATTTCCTCGCGGGATACAATGAGCAGTTCTTC
14 | . | TRBD1 | TRBJ2-3 | TRBV20-1 | CSALQGVHINTQYF | TGCAGTGCACTACAGGGGGTCCACATTAATACGCAGTATTTT
14 | many | TRBD1 | TRBJ1-2 | TRBV12-3/TRBV12-4 | CASSRDRGRYGYTF | TGTGCCAGCAGCCGCGACAGGGGCCGGTATGGCTACACCTTC